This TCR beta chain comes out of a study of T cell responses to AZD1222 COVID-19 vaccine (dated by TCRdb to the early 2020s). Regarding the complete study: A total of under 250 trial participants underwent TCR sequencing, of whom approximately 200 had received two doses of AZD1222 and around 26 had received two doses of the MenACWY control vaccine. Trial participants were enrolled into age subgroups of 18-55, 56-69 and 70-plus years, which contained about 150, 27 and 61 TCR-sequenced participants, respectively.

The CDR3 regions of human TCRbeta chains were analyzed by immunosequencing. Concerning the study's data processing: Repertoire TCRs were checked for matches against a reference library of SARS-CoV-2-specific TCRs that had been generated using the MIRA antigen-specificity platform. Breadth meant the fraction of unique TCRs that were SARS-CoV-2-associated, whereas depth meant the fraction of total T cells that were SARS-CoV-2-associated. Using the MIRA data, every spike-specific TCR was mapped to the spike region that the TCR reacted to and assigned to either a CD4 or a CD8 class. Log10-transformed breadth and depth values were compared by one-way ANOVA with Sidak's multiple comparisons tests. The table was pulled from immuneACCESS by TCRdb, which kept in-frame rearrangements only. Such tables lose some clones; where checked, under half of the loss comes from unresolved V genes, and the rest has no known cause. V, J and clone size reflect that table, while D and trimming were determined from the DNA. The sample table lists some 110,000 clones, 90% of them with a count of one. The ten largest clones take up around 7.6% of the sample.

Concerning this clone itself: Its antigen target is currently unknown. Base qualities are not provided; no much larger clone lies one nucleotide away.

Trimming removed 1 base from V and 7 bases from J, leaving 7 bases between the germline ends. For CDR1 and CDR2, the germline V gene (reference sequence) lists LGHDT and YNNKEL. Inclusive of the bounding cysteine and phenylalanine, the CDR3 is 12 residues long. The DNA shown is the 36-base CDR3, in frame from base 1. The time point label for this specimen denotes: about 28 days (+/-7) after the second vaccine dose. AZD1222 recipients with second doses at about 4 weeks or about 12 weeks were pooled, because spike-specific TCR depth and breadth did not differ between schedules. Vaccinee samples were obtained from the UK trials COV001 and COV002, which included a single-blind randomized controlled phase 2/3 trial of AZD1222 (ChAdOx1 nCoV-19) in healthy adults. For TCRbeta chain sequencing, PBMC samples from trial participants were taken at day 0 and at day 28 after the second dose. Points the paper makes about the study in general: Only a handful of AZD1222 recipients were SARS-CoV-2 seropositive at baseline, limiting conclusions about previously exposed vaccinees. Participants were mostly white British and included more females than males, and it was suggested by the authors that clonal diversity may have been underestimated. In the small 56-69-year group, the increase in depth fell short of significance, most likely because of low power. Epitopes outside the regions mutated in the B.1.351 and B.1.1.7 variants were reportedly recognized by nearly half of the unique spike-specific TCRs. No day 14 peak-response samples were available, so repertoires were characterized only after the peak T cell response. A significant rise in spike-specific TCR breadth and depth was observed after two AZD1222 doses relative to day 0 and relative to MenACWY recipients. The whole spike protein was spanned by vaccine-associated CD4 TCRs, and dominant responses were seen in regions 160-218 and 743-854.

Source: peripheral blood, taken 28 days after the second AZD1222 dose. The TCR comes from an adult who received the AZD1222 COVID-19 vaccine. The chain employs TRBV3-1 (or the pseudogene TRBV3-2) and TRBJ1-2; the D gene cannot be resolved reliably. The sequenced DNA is TGTGCCAGCAGCCAAGCTGTGGGTGGCTACACCTTC. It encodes CASSQAVGGYTF.